The 24 T cell receptor beta chains below were found in one sample sequenced in a study of CD8 T cells in ankylosing spondylitis. TCRdb re-derived calls from the 5' RACE reads in MiXCR, one entry per CDR3 protein. The table lists roughly 260,000 distinct CDR3 sequences, roughly 20% of them singletons. The specimen was blood, either unsorted or a sorted T cell fraction (not recorded which). Source of these receptors: a male donor with ankylosing spondylitis or in good health (not recorded which).

This clonotype was recorded at least ten times. The rearrangement uses TRBV5-1 and TRBJ2-1; D is possibly TRBD1 (6 bases). Trimming removed 0 bases at V and 0 bases at J, with 10 bases between. CDR3 size: 16 residues. Germline assignment: CDR1 SGHRS and CDR2 YFSETQ. CDR3 amino acids: CASSLDRASSYNEQFF. The CDR3 nucleotides are TGCGCCAGCAGCTTGGACAGGGCAAGCTCCTACAATGAGCAGTTCTTC.

This clonotype was observed a handful of times. The V and J genes are TRBV15 and TRBJ2-3; 9 bases line up with TRBD2. CDR1 is LNHNV, CDR2 YYDKDF, per germline (reference sequence). V was clipped by 0 bases and J by 9 bases; unmatched bases: 13. The CDR3 runs to 17 residues. As DNA, the CDR3 is TGTGCCACCAGCAGAGATCCCCAGGGCGGGGGGGCCAGAACGCAGTATTTT. Residues: CATSRDPQGGGARTQYF.

This chain joins TRBV10-3 and TRBJ2-3; TRBD1 matches 7 bases. This CDR3 region has 15 residues. V was clipped by 9 bases and J by 1 base; unmatched bases: 10. From germline, CDR1 is ENHRY and CDR2 SYGVKD. This CDR3 is CAIAGTDVGTDTQYF. The CDR3 DNA reads as TGTGCCATTGCCGGGACAGACGTCGGCACAGATACGCAGTATTTT.

This clonotype has more than one count but fewer than ten. The CDR3 loop is CASSPLGDRGHEQFF. The CDR3 DNA reads TGTGCCAGCAGCCCACTGGGGGACAGGGGGCACGAGCAGTTCTTC. This chain connects TRBV7-2 to TRBJ2-1; the match to TRBD1 covers 12 bases. Germline CDR1 and CDR2: SGHTA and FQGNSA. The CDR3 has 15 residues. The V gene end was trimmed by 5 bases and the J gene end by 10 bases; junction bases not matched to a gene: 9.

This clonotype was counted only a few times. This chain uses TRBV19 with TRBJ2-2; the D is unclear. Germline V gene sequence: CDR1 LNHDA, CDR2 SQIVND (reference sequence). Trimming stripped 5 bases from V and 7 bases from J, with 8 bases between. The CDR3 consists of 12 residues. The CDR3 DNA sequence: TGTGCCAGTAGTCCCCCTGGCGGGGAGCTGTTTTTT. It yields the protein CASSPPGGELFF.

The rearrangement links TRBV5-1 to TRBJ1-2, with 7 nucleotides matching TRBD1. The germline gives CDR1 SGHRS, CDR2 YFSETQ. J was trimmed by 3 bases and V by 2 bases; bases with no gene match: 4. There are 14 residues in the CDR3. CDR3 protein: CASSFGQVDYGYTF. CDR3 bases: TGCGCCAGCAGCTTCGGACAGGTGGACTATGGCTACACCTTC. The full variable domain, rest sourced from reference TRBV5-1 and TRBJ1-2, is KAGVTQTPRYLIKTRGQQVTLSCSPISGHRSVSWYQQTPGQGLQFLFEYFSETQRNKGNFPGRFSGRQFSNSRSEMNVSTLELGDSALYLCASSFGQVDYGYTFGSGTRLTVV.

This clonotype occurred a few times. The V gene is TRBV7-3, the J gene TRBJ1-2; a possible D gene is TRBD1 (6 bases). The length of the CDR3 is 13 residues. Trimming removed 4 bases from V and 12 bases from J, with 18 bases in between. CDR1 SGHTA and CDR2 FQGTGA come from the germline V gene. CDR3 residues: CASSSGPTGVDTF. Written as DNA, the CDR3 is TGTGCCAGCAGCTCAGGGCCGACAGGAGTTGACACCTTC.

This clonotype came up a few times. The chain is built from TRBV11-2 and TRBJ1-2, with D unclear. Germline V gene sequence: CDR1 SGHAT, CDR2 FQNNGV. Between the trimmed V and J ends, which lost 0 bases and 6 bases, there was a span of 17 bases. The CDR3 spans 16 residues. The CDR3 DNA is TGTGCCAGCAGCTTAGATCGCCTTAGTAGGGTGGATGGCTACACCTTC. Translating gives CASSLDRLSRVDGYTF. The full variable domain, in which reference TRBV11-2 and TRBJ1-2 provide the parts outside the CDR3, is EAGVAQSPRYKIIEKRQSVAFWCNPISGHATLYWYQQILGQGPKLLIQFQNNGVVDDSQLPKDRFSAERLKGVDSTLKIQPAKLEDSAVYLCASSLDRLSRVDGYTFGSGTRLTVV.

The chain couples TRBV3-1 to TRBJ2-1; D call uncertain. CDR1 LGHDT and CDR2 YNNKEL come from the germline V gene (reference sequence). With 0 bases removed from V and 5 bases from J, the gap between germline ends came to 8 bases. The CDR3 is 14 residues long. The CDR3 sequence: CASSQELRNNEQFF. The CDR3 nucleotides are TGTGCCAGCAGCCAAGAACTGCGAAACAATGAGCAGTTCTTC.

This rearrangement joins TRBV29-1 to TRBJ2-5; D ambiguous. Germline V gene lookup returns CDR1 SQVTM and CDR2 ANQGSEA. V dropped 1 base and J dropped 7 bases, with 13 bases sitting between them. This CDR3 has 13 residues. CDR3 residues: CSVEVGGVGTQYF. DNA of the CDR3: TGCAGCGTTGAAGTTGGTGGGGTGGGGACCCAGTACTTC.

This clonotype occurred many times. This chain links TRBV29-1 with TRBJ1-1; D uncertain. Per germline, CDR1 SQVTM and CDR2 ANQGSEA. The CDR3 extends over 12 amino acids. Trimming pared 5 bases from V and 8 bases from J, leaving 15 bases between. CDR3: CSVTQAAGEAFF. CDR3 DNA: TGCAGCGTTACGCAGGCGGCGGGAGAAGCTTTCTTT.

The chain uses TRBV28 and TRBJ2-2, with D possibly being TRBD2 (6 bases). The CDR3 sequence is 13 residues long. Germline CDR1 is MDHEN and CDR2 is SYDVKM. V lost 9 bases, J lost 2 bases, and 10 bases lay in between. The CDR3 DNA sequence: TGTGCCAGTGCCGGGACTAACACCGGGGAGCTGTTTTTT. It encodes CASAGTNTGELFF.

This chain uses TRBV12-3 or TRBV12-4 with TRBJ1-5; weak D call: TRBD1 (6 bases). The CDR3 contains 14 residues. V was trimmed by 3 bases and J by 5 bases, leaving 11 bases between them. The CDR3 loop is CASSFDRTYQPQHF. In DNA form, the CDR3 reads TGTGCCAGCAGTTTCGACAGGACATATCAGCCCCAGCATTTT.

V gene TRBV28 combines with J gene TRBJ2-3, with 10 bases that match TRBD1. V shed 3 bases, J shed 4 bases, and the junction held 10 bases outside the gene matches. This CDR3 spans 17 amino acids. Germline V gene lookup returns CDR1 MDHEN and CDR2 SYDVKM. The CDR3 region is CASSFSTTGGSPDTQYF. The DNA for the CDR3 is TGTGCCAGCAGTTTTAGTACGACAGGGGGCAGTCCAGATACGCAGTATTTT.

This clonotype was found a few times. The chain employs TRBV24-1 and TRBJ1-5, with D unclear. The CDR3 has 14 amino acids. Trimming shortened V by 5 bases and J by 4 bases, and 11 bases separated the two germline ends. Germline V gene data show CDR1 as KGHDR and CDR2 as SFDVKD. CDR3 nucleotide sequence: TGTGCCACCAGTGGGGAACAGACTAATCAGCCCCAGCATTTT. This gives the protein CATSGEQTNQPQHF.

The table lists this clonotype with many counts. A read error may account for a junction end that differs from germline. The J gene is TRBJ1-2, the V gene TRBV29-1; D is unclear. Germline CDR1 reads SQVTM; CDR2 reads ANQGSEA. CDR3 length: 10 residues. CDR3 sequence reads: CSVEGRGQPF. The CDR3 DNA is TGCAGCGTTGAAGGAAGAGGTCAGCCCTTC.

This clonotype has only a few counts. The chain links TRBV20-1 to TRBJ2-1, with 10 bases identical to TRBD2. Losses at the gene ends were 6 bases for V and 7 bases for J; bases not matched to a gene: 15. The CDR3 sequence is 16 residues long. CDR1 and CDR2 from the germline V gene are DFQATT and SNEGSKA (reference sequence). The CDR3 is CSARGSGRAEENEQFF. CDR3 bases: TGCAGTGCCAGGGGAAGCGGGAGGGCCGAGGAGAATGAGCAGTTCTTC.

The table lists this clonotype with many counts. The chain is built from TRBV5-1 and TRBJ1-2; D gene unclear. CDR3 length: 14 residues. Germline-derived CDR1 and CDR2 are SGHRS and YFSETQ. With 2 bases removed from V and 5 bases from J, the gap between germline ends came to 13 bases. CDR3: CASSLLGLDYGYTF. Written as DNA, the CDR3 is TGCGCCAGCAGCTTACTAGGACTGGATTATGGCTACACCTTC.

This clonotype has ten or more counts. The chain couples TRBV6-2 or TRBV6-3 to TRBJ2-1; possibly TRBD1 for D (6 bases). Trimming took 8 bases from V and 3 from J, leaving 11 bases between them. The CDR3 totals 13 residues. Germline CDR1 and CDR2: MNHEY and SVGEGT. This CDR3 reads CASGRDIYNEQFF. DNA for the CDR3: TGTGCCAGCGGCAGGGACATCTACAATGAGCAGTTCTTC.

This clonotype was observed a handful of times. V gene TRBV3-1 combines with J gene TRBJ1-2; weak D call: TRBD1 (6 bases). Deletions cut 3 bases from V and 3 bases from J, with 11 bases between. The CDR3 is 14 amino acids. Germline V lookup: CDR1 LGHDT, CDR2 YNNKEL (reference sequence). The CDR3 DNA reads TGTGCCAGCAGCCATCAGGACAGACACTATGGCTACACCTTC. Its translation is CASSHQDRHYGYTF.

The V gene is TRBV11-2, the J gene TRBJ1-4; 8 nucleotides agree with TRBD1. CDR1 and CDR2 (germline): SGHAT, FQNNGV. Germline trimming cut 5 bases from V and 4 bases from J; bases unmatched to any gene: 6. The CDR3 runs 15 residues. The CDR3 DNA sequence: TGTGCCAGCAGCCCGTGGACAGGGATTAATGAAAAACTGTTTTTT. Its translation is CASSPWTGINEKLFF.

This clonotype was found a few times. This chain connects TRBV10-2 to TRBJ1-3; D is perhaps TRBD1 (5 bases). The CDR3 has 15 residues. The V and J ends lost 3 bases and 2 bases respectively, with 11 bases between them. Germline values: CDR1 WSHSY, CDR2 SAAADI. This CDR3 is CASSDPRVTGNTIYF. The CDR3 bases are TGCGCCAGCAGTGATCCCAGGGTAACTGGAAACACCATATATTTT.

This chain joins TRBV5-1 and TRBJ2-5; 9 bases agree with TRBD2. V lost 0 bases and J lost 5; bases outside the gene matches: 8. The length of the CDR3 is 16 residues. Germline loops: CDR1 SGHRS, CDR2 YFSETQ. Here the CDR3 DNA reads TGCGCCAGCAGCTTGGGAGGTCTAGCGGGACGGGAGACCCAGTACTTC. Amino acids: CASSLGGLAGRETQYF.

This sequence joins TRBV28 and TRBJ1-4; the D gene is possibly TRBD1 (6 bases). The CDR3 runs to 13 residues. V was pared by 1 base and J by 16 bases, with 16 bases between. From germline, CDR1 is MDHEN and CDR2 SYDVKM. CDR3 in amino acids: CASSLYTGFEWFF. CDR3 nucleotides: TGTGCCAGCAGTTTATATACAGGGTTCGAATGGTTTTTT. Drawing the rest from reference TRBV28 and TRBJ1-4, the complete variable domain is DVKVTQSSRYLVKRTGEKVFLECVQDMDHENMFWYRQDPGLGLRLIYFSYDVKMKEKGDIPEGYSVSREKKERFSLILESASTNQTSMYLCASSLYTGFEWFFGSGTQLSVL.